This is a list of T cell receptor beta chains from one sample in a study of T cell clusters in autoimmune cytopenias. TCRdb re-called the multiplex PCR reads and gives one entry per CDR3 protein, without DNA. The listing records about 3,800 distinct CDR3 sequences. The specimen sequenced was peripheral blood. Source of these receptors: a human donor with an autoimmune cytopenia or autoimmune hepatitis (not recorded which). Both conserved end residues are part of each CDR3. The listing skips clone size in some rows; elsewhere it reads once, few, many or a size class.

v_call: TRBV29-1
clone_size: medium-sized
cdr3_length: 14
j_call: TRBJ1-1
cdr3_aa: CSVTPGQGTNEAFF

v_call: TRBV30
clone_size: medium-sized
cdr3_length: 14
j_call: TRBJ2-4
cdr3_aa: CAWDDRTAKNIQYF

v_call: TRBV4-3
clone_size: -
cdr3_length: 13
j_call: TRBJ2-5
cdr3_aa: CASSQVTEETQYF

v_call: TRBV7-9
clone_size: -
cdr3_length: 12
j_call: TRBJ2-1
cdr3_aa: CASSLLRNEQFF

v_call: TRBV7-2
clone_size: -
cdr3_length: 14
j_call: TRBJ1-3
cdr3_aa: CASTTDVSGNTIYF

v_call: TRBV6-6
clone_size: -
cdr3_length: 12
j_call: TRBJ1-3
cdr3_aa: CASRGGTATIYF

v_call: TRBV5-6
clone_size: medium-sized
cdr3_length: 15
j_call: TRBJ2-1
cdr3_aa: CASSVTSGADNEQFF

v_call: TRBV29-1
clone_size: medium-sized
cdr3_length: 15
j_call: TRBJ2-1
cdr3_aa: CSVERSGSSYNEQFF

v_call: TRBV11-1
clone_size: medium-sized
cdr3_length: 13
j_call: TRBJ1-1
cdr3_aa: CASSLIGQGEAFF

v_call: TRBV7-9
clone_size: medium-sized
cdr3_length: 16
j_call: TRBJ2-3
cdr3_aa: CASSQGLAGGTDTQYF

v_call: TRBV10-3
clone_size: -
cdr3_length: 16
j_call: TRBJ1-2
cdr3_aa: CAISESKRAPSDGYTF

v_call: TRBV6-5
clone_size: -
cdr3_length: 15
j_call: TRBJ2-1
cdr3_aa: CASRASGRTYNEQFF

v_call: TRBV7-9
clone_size: -
cdr3_length: 17
j_call: TRBJ2-3
cdr3_aa: CASSLVASGGGTDTQYF

v_call: TRBV6-1
clone_size: -
cdr3_length: 15
j_call: TRBJ1-1
cdr3_aa: CASSDIDNPRTEAFF